This is a list of T cell receptor beta chains from one sample in a study of blood T cell repertoires in COVID-19. TCRdb's table, derived via immunoSEQ multiplex PCR, lists solely in-frame clones and lacks some. Among some 96,000 clones, 75% to 90% were seen once, and the ten largest hold less than 2%. The specimen sequenced was peripheral blood. These receptors all stem from a man older than 75 with acute or convalescent COVID-19. Each CDR3 is given with its conserved first and last residue. Fields, in order: clone size, D gene, V gene, J gene, CDR3 protein, CDR3 DNA. D genes are given only for firm matches. Clone sizes are given selectively: once, few, many, or a class where the clone is expanded.

>-|-|TRBV30|TRBJ2-1
CAWSALVMGEQFF
TGTGCCTGGAGTGCACTAGTGATGGGTGAGCAGTTCTTC
>-|-|TRBV14|TRBJ2-7
CASSQVGGRTYEQYF
TGTGCCAGCAGCCAAGTCGGGGGTAGAACCTACGAGCAGTACTTC
>-|-|TRBV6-5|TRBJ2-2
CASSQQTSSGELFF
TGTGCCAGCAGTCAGCAAACTAGTTCCGGGGAGCTGTTTTTT
>-|-|TRBV12-3/TRBV12-4|TRBJ1-5
CASSLTAYQPQHF
TGTGCCAGCAGTCTTACAGCTTATCAGCCCCAGCATTTT
>-|-|TRBV30|TRBJ1-2
CAWTSGAGPYGYTF
TGTGCCTGGACAAGCGGAGCGGGACCCTATGGCTACACCTTC
>few|-|TRBV27|TRBJ1-1
CASSLRPGAEAFF
TGTGCCAGCAGTTTAAGACCAGGGGCTGAAGCTTTCTTT
>-|-|TRBV7-9|TRBJ2-3
CASRFTGSPTDTQYF
TGTGCCAGCAGATTCACCGGGTCCCCCACAGATACGCAGTATTTT
>-|-|TRBV28|TRBJ1-5
CASSLPGPNSNQPQHF
TGTGCCAGCAGTTTACCAGGGCCCAATAGCAATCAGCCCCAGCATTTT
>-|-|TRBV28|TRBJ1-5
CASSLGGAYQPQHF
TGTGCCAGCAGTTTAGGGGGCGCCTATCAGCCCCAGCATTTT
>-|TRBD1|TRBV6-5|TRBJ1-6
CASRGQGAINSPLHF
TGTGCCAGCAGGGGACAGGGGGCGATTAATTCACCCCTCCACTTT
>-|-|TRBV19|TRBJ2-1
CASSESAEELPSDEQFF
TGTGCCAGTAGCGAATCAGCGGAAGAGCTCCCTTCGGATGAGCAGTTCTTC
>-|-|TRBV6-2/TRBV6-3|TRBJ1-6
CASRYEGLRNSPLHF
TGTGCCAGCAGATACGAGGGACTCCGGAATTCACCCCTCCACTTT
>-|-|TRBV27|TRBJ2-3
CASSPDRNTDTQYF
TGTGCCAGCAGCCCTGACAGGAACACAGATACGCAGTATTTT
>-|TRBD2|TRBV28|TRBJ2-1
CASSSPGLAGDKGYNEQFF
TGTGCCAGCAGTTCCCCCGGACTAGCGGGAGATAAGGGGTACAATGAGCAGTTCTTC
>-|-|TRBV9|TRBJ1-4
CASSVDQGGEKLFF
TGTGCCAGCAGCGTAGATCAGGGTGGTGAAAAACTGTTTTTT
>-|-|TRBV11-2|TRBJ1-1
CASSLGQAEAFF
TGTGCCAGCAGCTTAGGACAGGCTGAAGCTTTCTTT
>-|TRBD2|TRBV7-2|TRBJ2-7
CASSPRLAAGSYEQYF
TGTGCCAGCAGCCCCCGACTAGCGGCAGGCTCCTACGAGCAGTACTTC
>-|-|TRBV6-5|TRBJ2-5
CASSSPGERETQYF
TGTGCCAGCAGTTCCCCAGGGGAACGAGAGACCCAGTACTTC
>few|TRBD1|TRBV4-1|TRBJ1-4
CASGQGAANEKLFF
TGCGCCAGCGGACAGGGGGCCGCTAATGAAAAACTGTTTTTT
>-|-|TRBV24-1|TRBJ2-6
CATSDPGETGANVLTF
TGTGCCACCAGTGACCCAGGGGAGACCGGGGCCAACGTCCTGACTTTC
>-|TRBD1|TRBV6-1|TRBJ1-1
CASSDTGGANTEAFF
TGTGCCAGCAGTGATACAGGGGGCGCGAACACTGAAGCTTTCTTT
>-|-|TRBV11-2|TRBJ2-2
CASSPQRVQAGELFF
TGTGCCAGCAGCCCCCAGAGGGTGCAGGCCGGGGAGCTGTTTTTT
>-|-|TRBV28|TRBJ2-1
CASRSSSYNEQFF
TGTGCCAGCAGATCCAGCTCCTACAATGAGCAGTTCTTC
>few|TRBD1|TRBV28|TRBJ1-5
CASSPTGTGWQPQHF
TGTGCCAGCAGTCCAACCGGGACAGGATGGCAGCCCCAGCATTTT
>-|-|TRBV15|TRBJ1-5
CATSRKAGSGGPQHF
TGTGCCACCAGCAGAAAAGCGGGGTCAGGAGGGCCCCAGCATTTT
>-|TRBD1|TRBV3-1/TRBV3-2|TRBJ1-3
CASSSTGRGNTIYF
TGTGCCAGCAGCTCGACAGGGCGAGGAAACACCATATATTTT
>once|TRBD2|TRBV28|TRBJ2-5
CASSSFLAGGRETQYF
TGTGCCAGCAGTTCGTTTTTAGCGGGAGGACGGGAGACCCAGTACTTC
>-|TRBD2|TRBV7-2|TRBJ2-1
CASSLGTSGINEQFF
TGTGCCAGCAGCTTAGGGACTAGCGGGATCAATGAGCAGTTCTTC
>-|-|TRBV28|TRBJ2-3
CASSSTSLRTGTRITTDTQYF
TGTGCCAGCAGTTCCACCTCCCTGCGAACCGGGACACGAATTACCACAGATACGCAGTATTTT
>-|TRBD1|TRBV6-5|TRBJ1-2
CASSYSGQAYGYTF
TGTGCCAGCAGTTACTCGGGACAGGCCTATGGCTACACCTTC
>-|TRBD1|TRBV9|TRBJ1-1
CASSATGVSHTEAFF
TGTGCCAGCAGCGCAACAGGGGTTTCGCACACTGAAGCTTTCTTT
>-|-|TRBV13|TRBJ2-1
CASSLMVGNSYNEQFF
TGTGCCAGCAGCTTAATGGTGGGCAACTCCTACAATGAGCAGTTCTTC
>few|-|TRBV5-4|TRBJ2-2
CASSLEADNTGELFF
TGTGCCAGCAGCTTGGAAGCGGATAACACCGGGGAGCTGTTTTTT
>few|TRBD2|TRBV6-5|TRBJ2-2
CASSYGLATGELFF
TGTGCCAGCAGTTACGGACTAGCGACCGGGGAGCTGTTTTTT
>-|-|TRBV20-1|TRBJ2-1
CSASPDRSSYNEQFF
TGCAGTGCTAGTCCTGACAGGAGCTCCTACAATGAGCAGTTCTTC
>once|-|TRBV15|TRBJ2-2
CATSRTKNTGELFF
TGTGCCACCAGCAGGACTAAGAACACCGGGGAGCTGTTTTTT
>-|TRBD2|TRBV6-5|TRBJ2-1
CASRPGLADNEQFF
TGTGCCAGCAGACCGGGACTAGCGGACAATGAGCAGTTCTTC